Below, one TCR beta chain is given with its context. Other DNA sequences within the sample encode an identical CDR3. CDR3 length: 13 amino acids. Germline lookup yields CDR1 MNHEY and CDR2 SVGAGI. V lost 6 bases, J lost 1 base, and 9 bases lay in between. The data derive from a study of shared clonotypes between healthy human individuals. Assay: immunoSEQ multiplex PCR; the TCRdb copy retains only in-frame clones and omits some. The table has around 2.5 million clones, approximately 93% seen once. Each of the donors was a healthy adult who was HIV-negative and had not had a recent acute infection or vaccination.

The origin of this receptor is a man aged 18 to 29 in good health. Some clones in this sample may be carry-over from other donors' samples. Sequenced sample: naive CD4+ T cells from PBMCs. The subset denotes: CD45RA+ positively selected. The rearrangement joins TRBV6-5 to TRBJ2-5, with D possibly being TRBD2 (5 bases). CDR3 nucleotides: TGTGCCAGCAGCCTACGGGGCCAAGAGACCCAGTACTTC. It translates to CASSLRGQETQYF.